This paragraph covers one T cell receptor beta chain sequence. Clones were sequenced by immunoSEQ multiplex PCR, and TCRdb holds only the in-frame ones, with some missing. The sample has around 310,000 clones, 90% seen once. This sample is drawn from a study of blood T cell repertoires in COVID-19. Germline CDR1 MNHEY, CDR2 SMNVEV (reference sequence). CDR3 length equals 13 residues. The junction had 6 bases not matched to a gene; V was cut back by 2 bases and J by 9 bases. The origin of this receptor is a woman in her 40s with COVID-19, enrolled during active disease. The V gene is TRBV27, the J gene TRBJ2-7; 8 bases are shared with TRBD2. Specimen: peripheral blood. CDR3 nucleotides: TGTGCCAGCAGTTTAACTGGGGCGGGGGGGCAGTACTTC. Protein product: CASSLTGAGGQYF.